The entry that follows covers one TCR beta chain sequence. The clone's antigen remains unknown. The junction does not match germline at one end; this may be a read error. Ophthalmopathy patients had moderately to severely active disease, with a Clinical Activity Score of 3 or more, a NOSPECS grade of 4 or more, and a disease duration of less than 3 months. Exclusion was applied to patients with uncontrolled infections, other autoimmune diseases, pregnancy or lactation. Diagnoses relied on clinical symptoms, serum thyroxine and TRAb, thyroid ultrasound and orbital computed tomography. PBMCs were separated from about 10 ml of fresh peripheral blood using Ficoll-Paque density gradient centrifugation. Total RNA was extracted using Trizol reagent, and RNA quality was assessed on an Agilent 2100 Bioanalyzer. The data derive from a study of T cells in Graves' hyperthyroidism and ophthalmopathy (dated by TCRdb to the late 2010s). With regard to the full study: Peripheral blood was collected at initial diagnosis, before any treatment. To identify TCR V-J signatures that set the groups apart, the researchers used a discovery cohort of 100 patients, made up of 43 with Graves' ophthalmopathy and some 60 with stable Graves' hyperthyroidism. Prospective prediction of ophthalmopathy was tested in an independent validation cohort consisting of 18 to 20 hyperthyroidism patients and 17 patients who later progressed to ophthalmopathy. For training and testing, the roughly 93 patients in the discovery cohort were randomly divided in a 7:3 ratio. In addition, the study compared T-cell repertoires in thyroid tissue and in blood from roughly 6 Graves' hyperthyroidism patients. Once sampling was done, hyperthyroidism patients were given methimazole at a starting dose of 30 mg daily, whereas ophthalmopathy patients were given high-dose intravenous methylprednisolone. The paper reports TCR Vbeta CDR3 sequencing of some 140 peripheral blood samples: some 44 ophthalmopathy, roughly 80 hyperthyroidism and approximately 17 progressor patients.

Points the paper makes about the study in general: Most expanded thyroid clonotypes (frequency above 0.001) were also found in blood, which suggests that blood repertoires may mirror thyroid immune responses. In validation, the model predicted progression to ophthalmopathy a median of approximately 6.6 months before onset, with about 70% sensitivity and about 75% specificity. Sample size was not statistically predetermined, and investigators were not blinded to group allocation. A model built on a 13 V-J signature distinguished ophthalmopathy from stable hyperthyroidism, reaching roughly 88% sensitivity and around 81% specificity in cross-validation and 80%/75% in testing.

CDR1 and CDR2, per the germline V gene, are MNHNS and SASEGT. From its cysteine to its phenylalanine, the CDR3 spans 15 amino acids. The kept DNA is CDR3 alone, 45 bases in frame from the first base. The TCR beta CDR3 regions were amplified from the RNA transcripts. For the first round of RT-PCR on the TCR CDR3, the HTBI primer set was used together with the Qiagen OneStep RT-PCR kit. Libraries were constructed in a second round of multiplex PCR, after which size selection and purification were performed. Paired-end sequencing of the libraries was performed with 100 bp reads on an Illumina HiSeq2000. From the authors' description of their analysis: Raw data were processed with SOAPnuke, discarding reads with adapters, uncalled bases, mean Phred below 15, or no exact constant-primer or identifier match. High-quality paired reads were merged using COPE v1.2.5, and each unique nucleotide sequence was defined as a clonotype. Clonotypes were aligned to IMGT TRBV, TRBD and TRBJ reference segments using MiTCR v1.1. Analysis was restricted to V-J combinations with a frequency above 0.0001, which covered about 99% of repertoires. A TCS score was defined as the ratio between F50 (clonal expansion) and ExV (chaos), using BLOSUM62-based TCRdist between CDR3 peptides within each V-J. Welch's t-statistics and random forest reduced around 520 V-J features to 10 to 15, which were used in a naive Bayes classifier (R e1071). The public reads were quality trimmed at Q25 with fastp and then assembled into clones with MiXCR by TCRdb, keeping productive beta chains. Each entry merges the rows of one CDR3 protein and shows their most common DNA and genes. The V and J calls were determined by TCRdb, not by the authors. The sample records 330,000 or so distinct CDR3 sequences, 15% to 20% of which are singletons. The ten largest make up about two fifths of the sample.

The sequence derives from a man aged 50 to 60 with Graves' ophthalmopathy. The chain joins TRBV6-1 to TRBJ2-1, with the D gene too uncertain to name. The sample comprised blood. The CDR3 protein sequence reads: CASRDRLSSYNGQFF. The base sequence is TGTGCCAGCAGAGATAGATTAAGCTCCTACAATGGGCAGTTCTTC.